This paragraph covers one T cell receptor (beta chain) sequence. What it recognizes is unknown. The PCR contained 60 Vbeta and 13 Jbeta primers. Here immunoSEQ multiplex PCR was the method, and the copy in TCRdb shows in-frame clones only, minus some. The table has 100,000 or so clones, about 80% seen once. Trimming took off 4 bases at V and 3 bases at J, with 16 bases between the two ends. CDR3 length: 15 residues. The germline gives CDR1 SGDLS, CDR2 YYNGEE. This specimen comes from a study of cytomegalovirus exposure and HLA in healthy donors. Study-level findings and limits: Most TCR sequences showed up rarely, but some public TCRs showed up in many donors.

The sequence was obtained from a man in his fifties in good health and CMV-seropositive. The sequenced sample was PBMCs. The gene calls are TRBV9 and TRBJ1-2; D may be TRBD1 (5 bases). The CDR3 DNA follows: TGTGCCAGCAGCTATGGGGGGGGATCGTACTATGGCTACACCTTC. Amino acids: CASSYGGGSYYGYTF.